Below are 27 T cell receptor beta chains sequenced from a single sample in a study of T cell clonality in common variable immunodeficiency. Measured with immunoSEQ multiplex PCR; TCRdb has only the in-frame clones, and not every one. This sample carries approximately 46,000 clones, none of them present only once. Input material: peripheral blood mononuclear cells. Receptors originate from a person between 18 and 69 years old in good health.

This clone has only a few counts. The CDR3 end is not reached by the read, which stops 3 residues before it; the germline J gene fills it in. V is TRBV20-1 and J is TRBJ1-4; 7 bases align to TRBD1. CDR1 is DFQATT, CDR2 SNEGSKA, per germline (reference sequence). CDR3 size: 14 residues. The V and J ends lost 3 bases and 1 base, in that order; junction bases with no gene match: 2. The CDR3 reads CSARRTGTNEKLFF. CDR3 bases read: TGCAGTGCTAGGCGGACAGGAACTAATGAAAAA.

This clone has ten or more counts. The read terminates 3 residues before the CDR3 end, so the remaining end is supplied by the germline J gene. The chain recombines TRBV6-2 or TRBV6-3 with TRBJ2-7; D is perhaps TRBD1 (6 bases). This CDR3 is built from 14 residues. Trimming cost V 2 bases and J 0 bases, with 8 bases left between them. The germline CDR1 and CDR2 sequences are MNHEY and SVGEGT. CDR3 in amino acids: CASSYRDNSYEQYF. Partial CDR3 DNA: TGTGCCAGCAGTTACCGGGACAACTCCTACGAG.

Judged by abundance, this clone is medium-sized (0.01 to 0.1%). The sequence runs out 3 residues before the end of the CDR3; the remainder is reconstructed from the germline J gene. Other DNA sequences of this sample code for an identical CDR3. This chain joins TRBV6-1 and TRBJ1-6, with a possible D match to TRBD1 (6 bases). The V and J ends lost 4 bases and 8 bases respectively, with 15 bases between them. The germline V gene encodes CDR1 MNHNS and CDR2 SASEGT. The CDR3 covers 15 residues. CDR3 protein: CASSVAGARDSPLHF. CDR3 DNA (partial): TGTGCCAGCAGTGTTGCAGGGGCGCGTGATTCACCC.

A few counts support this clone. From the germline J gene comes the end of the CDR3, since the read stops 3 residues before it. The chain employs TRBV6-2 or TRBV6-3 and TRBJ2-1; D ambiguous. Deletions cut 6 bases from V and 2 bases from J, with 8 bases between. Per germline, CDR1 MNHEY and CDR2 SVGEGT. This CDR3 has 13 amino acids. The CDR3 is CASSTAAYNEQFF. Partial CDR3 DNA: TGTGCCAGCAGCACAGCCGCCTACAATGAG.

Many counts were recorded for this clone. Read sequence stops 3 residues before the CDR3 end, and the germline J gene provides the missing end. This chain uses TRBV29-1 with TRBJ2-3; TRBD1 agrees at 7 bases. This CDR3 region has 14 residues. Trimming cost V 1 base and J 4 bases; bases outside gene matches: 5. CDR1 SQVTM and CDR2 ANQGSEA come from the germline V gene. CDR3 loop: CSVEGQGLPDTQYF. CDR3 DNA (partial): TGCAGCGTTGAAGGACAGGGATTGCCAGATACG.

This clone was recorded at least ten times. The read terminates 3 residues ahead of where the CDR3 ends, so the germline J gene completes it. V is TRBV9 and J is TRBJ2-5; TRBD2 is a possible D gene (7 bases). The germline V and J ends were trimmed by 3 bases and 2 bases, with 11 bases remaining between them. From germline, CDR1 is SGDLS and CDR2 YYNGEE. There are 14 residues in the CDR3. Incomplete CDR3 DNA: TGTGCCAGCAGCGACGGGGGGACACAAGAGACC. It specifies CASSDGGTQET. The CDR3 as a whole reads CASSDGGTQETQYF. The full variable domain, with the rest looked up from reference TRBV9 and TRBJ2-5, is DSGVTQTPKHLITATGQRVTLRCSPRSGDLSVYWYQQSLDQGLQFLIQYYNGEERAKGNILERFSAQQFPDLHSELNLSSLELGDSALYFCASSDGGTQETQYFGPGTRLLVL.

This clone appeared a few times. The observed sequence ends 3 residues before the CDR3 terminus, with the missing tail filled in from the germline J gene. The chain joins TRBV7-8 to TRBJ2-1, with D uncertain. With 6 bases removed from V and 4 bases from J, the gap between germline ends came to 10 bases. Germline assignment: CDR1 SGHVS and CDR2 FQNEAQ. This CDR3 spans 13 amino acids. The sequenced part of the CDR3 DNA is TGTGCCAGCAGGGGCCGAGAGTACAATGAG. As protein: CASRGREYNE. The CDR3 in full is CASRGREYNEQFF.

As for this clone: The read terminates 3 residues before the CDR3 end, so the remaining end is supplied by the germline J gene. The chain combines TRBV10-2 with TRBJ2-7; the D is unclear. This CDR3 comprises 12 residues. The germline V gene encodes CDR1 WSHSY and CDR2 SAAADI. Trimming left V 3 bases short and J 3 bases short, with 6 bases between. The CDR3 bases that were read are TGCGCCAGCAGTGACGGTGGCTACGAG. It specifies CASSDGGYE. Given in full, the CDR3 is CASSDGGYEQYF.

This clone has at least ten counts. The read ends 3 residues shy of where the CDR3 ends; the end is completed using the germline J gene. The chain is built from TRBV5-1 and TRBJ2-7, with D possibly being TRBD1 (5 bases). V was pared by 6 bases and J by 2 bases, with 21 bases between. Looked up from germline, CDR1 is SGHRS and CDR2 is YFSETQ. The CDR3 extends over 16 amino acids. The CDR3 bases that were read are TGCGCCAGCATCACAGGACCGACCTACCCTCCCTACGAG. It specifies CASITGPTYPPYE. The entire CDR3 protein reads CASITGPTYPPYEQYF.

This clone was observed at least ten times. The read ends 3 residues shy of where the CDR3 ends; the end is completed using the germline J gene. This rearrangement joins TRBV18 to TRBJ2-7; TRBD2 matches at 12 bases. J gave up 0 bases and V 4 bases, and 1 base lay outside the gene matches. The CDR3 sequence is 15 residues long. Per the germline V gene, CDR1 is KGHSH and CDR2 is LQKENI. The part of the CDR3 DNA that was read is TGTGCCAGCTCACAGACTAGCGGGGGCTCCTACGAG. Its translation is CASSQTSGGSYE. The complete CDR3 reads CASSQTSGGSYEQYF.

In this sample, this clone turned up a few times. Coverage ceases 3 residues before the CDR3 finishes, and the germline J gene fills in the end. V is TRBV30 and J is TRBJ1-5, with TRBD1 identical over 9 bases. The CDR3 has 15 amino acids. The germline V gene has CDR1 GTSNPN and CDR2 SVGIG (reference sequence). CDR3 protein: CAWSVTGGFTDPQHF. The covered CDR3 bases are TGTGCCTGGAGTGTGACAGGGGGTTTCACAGATCCC. The variable domain in full, with the rest retrieved from reference TRBV30 and TRBJ1-5, is SQTIHQWPATLVQPVGSPLSLECTVEGTSNPNLYWYRQAAGRGLQLLFYSVGIGQISSEVPQNLSASRPQDRQFILSSKKLLLSDSGFYLCAWSVTGGFTDPQHFGDGTRLSIL.

This clone was detected many times. One junction end disagrees with the germline gene, perhaps due to a read error. The read ends 3 residues before the CDR3 terminus; that terminus is restored from the germline J gene. The V and J genes are TRBV4-2 and TRBJ1-2, with 11 bases fitting TRBD1. Germline CDR1 is LGHNA and CDR2 is YNFKEQ. This CDR3 spans 14 amino acids. The DNA read from the CDR3 is TGCGCCAGCAGCCAAGGACAGGGGGCTTATGGC. This gives the protein CASSQGQGAYG. In full, the CDR3 reads CASSQGQGAYGYTF.

Many counts were recorded for this clone. The read terminates 3 residues before the CDR3 end, so the remaining end is supplied by the germline J gene. V usage is TRBV6-2 or TRBV6-3 and J usage is TRBJ2-7, with D possibly being TRBD1 (6 bases). Trimming cost V 2 bases and J 5 bases, with 16 bases left between them. Per the germline V gene, CDR1 is MNHEY and CDR2 is SVGEGT. The CDR3 totals 15 residues. The sequenced part of the CDR3 DNA is TGTGCCAGCAGTTACGATTTGGGACATTCGCACGAG. Protein product: CASSYDLGHSHE. The whole CDR3 protein is CASSYDLGHSHEQYF.

This clone has a count of ten or more. From the germline J gene comes the end of the CDR3, since the read stops 3 residues before it. The chain couples TRBV30 to TRBJ2-7; possible D gene TRBD2, 6 bases. V dropped 6 bases and J dropped 4 bases, with 10 bases sitting between them. Per germline, CDR1 GTSNPN and CDR2 SVGIG (reference sequence). The CDR3 sequence is 11 residues long. The sequenced CDR3 bases are TGTGCCTGCCGGGGGAAGTACGAG. Residues: CACRGKYE. The full CDR3 sequence reads CACRGKYEQYF.

In its sample, this clone was seen many times. The read terminates 3 residues ahead of where the CDR3 ends, so the germline J gene completes it. The chain joins TRBV10-3 to TRBJ1-1, with D possibly TRBD1 on 5 matching bases. The germline CDR1 and CDR2 sequences are ENHRY and SYGVKD. The CDR3 is made up of 13 amino acids. The V gene lost 4 bases and the J gene lost 5 bases, with 11 bases spanning the gap. The CDR3 loop is CAISGVGTTEAFF. The sequenced CDR3 bases are TGTGCCATCAGTGGGGTAGGGACTACTGAA.

This clone was seen repeatedly, ten times or more. Read coverage stops 3 residues before the CDR3 terminus; the germline J gene supplies the remainder. The V and J genes are TRBV6-2 or TRBV6-3 and TRBJ2-4; D might be TRBD2 (6 bases). The germline V and J ends were trimmed by 5 bases and 0 bases, with 17 bases remaining between them. The CDR3 is 17 residues long. From germline, CDR1 is MNHEY and CDR2 SVGEGT. CDR3 DNA (partial): TGTGCCAGCAGTACGCCGGAGGGCCATATAGCCAAAAACATT. Protein: CASSTPEGHIAKNI. The CDR3 reads in full as CASSTPEGHIAKNIQYF.

This clone was counted a few times. The read ends 3 residues before the CDR3 terminus; that terminus is restored from the germline J gene. This chain links TRBV19 with TRBJ2-4; TRBD1 matches at 11 bases. The CDR3 sequence is 12 residues long. Germline-derived CDR1 and CDR2 are LNHDA and SQIVND (reference sequence). The CDR3: CAIGQGAHGQYF. The covered CDR3 bases are TGTGCCATAGGACAGGGGGCTCACGGT.

This clone was seen many times. The CDR3 goes on 3 residues after the read ends, and that part is filled in from the germline J gene. V and J are TRBV5-1 and TRBJ1-2, with a weak D call TRBD1 (5 bases). CDR1 and CDR2 from the germline V gene are SGHRS and YFSETQ. Trimming stripped 0 bases from V and 0 bases from J, with 15 bases between. The CDR3 runs to 17 residues. This CDR3 reads CASSLAHGGGANYGYTF. CDR3 bases read: TGCGCCAGCAGCTTGGCCCACGGGGGGGGAGCTAACTATGGC.

At least ten counts were recorded for this clone. The CDR3 end lies 3 residues beyond the end of the read and is filled in from the germline J gene. The J gene is TRBJ2-7, the V gene TRBV7-9; D gene uncertain. Deletions cut 0 bases from V and 2 bases from J, with 8 bases between. The CDR3 loop spans 14 amino acids. Germline V gene data show CDR1 as SEHNR and CDR2 as FQNEAQ (reference sequence). The covered CDR3 bases are TGTGCCAGCAGCTTAGCGAACCAGGCCTACGAG. Translation gives CASSLANQAYE. The entire CDR3 reads CASSLANQAYEQYF. Combining the CDR3 with reference TRBV7-9 and TRBJ2-7 gives the whole variable domain DTGVSQNPRHKITKRGQNVTFRCDPISEHNRLYWYRQTLGQGPEFLTYFQNEAQLEKSRLLSDRFSAERPKGSFSTLEIQRTEQGDSAMYLCASSLANQAYEQYFGPGTRLTVT.

The sample holds a few counts of this clone. The CDR3 sequence: CASSLEQGHYEQYF. The CDR3 bases that were read are TGTGCCAGCAGCTTAGAACAGGGGCACTACGAG. The chain employs TRBV7-2 and TRBJ2-7; 7 positions agree with TRBD1. Read sequence stops 3 residues before the CDR3 end, and the germline J gene provides the missing end. This CDR3 has 14 residues. The junction had 3 bases not matched to a gene; V was cut back by 1 base and J by 3 bases. The germline gives CDR1 SGHTA, CDR2 FQGNSA.

This clone was found many times. The read gets to within 3 residues of the CDR3 end, and the germline J gene fills in the rest. V and J are TRBV30 and TRBJ2-5; TRBD1 agrees at 9 bases. Germline loops: CDR1 GTSNPN, CDR2 SVGIG (reference sequence). V dropped 3 bases and J dropped 1; count of bases not matched to a gene: 6. The CDR3 spans 15 residues. The sequenced CDR3 bases are TGTGCCTGGAGCCCCGGGACAGGGATCCAAGAGACC. Translated, it gives CAWSPGTGIQET. The whole CDR3 sequence reads CAWSPGTGIQETQYF.

This clone was recorded at least ten times. The CDR3 extends 3 residues past the end of the read, so its final part is completed from the germline J gene. The chain joins TRBV5-1 to TRBJ2-3, with TRBD2 identical over 9 bases. V gave up 1 base and J gave up 5 bases; unmatched junction bases: 5. This CDR3 spans 15 amino acids. CDR1 and CDR2 from the germline V gene are SGHRS and YFSETQ. The part of the CDR3 DNA that was read is TGCGCCAGCAGCTTGACGCGGGGGGGCCAAGATACG. Translating it yields CASSLTRGGQDT. The entire CDR3 protein is CASSLTRGGQDTQYF.

This clone was seen many times. From the germline J gene comes the end of the CDR3, since the read stops 3 residues before it. The chain uses TRBV2 and TRBJ1-4; maybe TRBD1 (5 bases). CDR3 length: 13 amino acids. Germline assignment: CDR1 SNHLY and CDR2 FYNNEI. With 5 bases removed from V and 5 bases from J, the gap between germline ends came to 9 bases. CDR3 DNA (partial): TGTGCCAGCAGTAGGGGTCCGAATGAAAAA. It is translated as CASSRGPNEK. From start to end, the CDR3 is CASSRGPNEKLFF.

This clone has a count of ten or more. The read ends 3 residues early relative to the CDR3; the germline J gene fills the gap. This sequence joins TRBV14 and TRBJ1-2; TRBD1 matches 10 bases. The CDR3 is made up of 15 amino acids. Germline-derived CDR1 and CDR2 are SGHDN and FVKESK. V gave up 3 bases and J gave up 7 bases; unmatched junction bases: 8. CDR3 sequence: CASSQLSGTGAGYTF. The CDR3 bases that were read are TGTGCCAGCAGCCAGTTATCCGGGACAGGGGCTGGC.

As regards this clone: The CDR3 end falls 3 residues outside the read, so it is completed with the germline J gene. This chain links TRBV18 with TRBJ2-3; no reliable D call. The CDR3 totals 13 residues. Germline V lookup: CDR1 KGHSH, CDR2 LQKENI. The DNA read from the CDR3 is TGTGCCAGCTCACCACCGCGAGCCGAGACG. Encoded protein: CASSPPRAET. The full CDR3 is CASSPPRAETQYF.

There are many counts of this clone. The DNA ends 3 residues before the CDR3 does, and the rest of the CDR3 is filled in from the germline J gene. This chain links TRBV19 with TRBJ2-1; possible D gene TRBD2, 7 bases. The CDR3 spans 17 residues. Between the trimmed V and J ends, which lost 4 bases and 4 bases, there was a span of 20 bases. Germline-derived CDR1 and CDR2 are LNHDA and SQIVND (reference sequence). The DNA read from the CDR3 is TGTGCCAGTAGTACTACGGGGGGCCAATATTCATACAATGAG. Amino acids: CASSTTGGQYSYNE. The complete CDR3 protein is CASSTTGGQYSYNEQFF.

This clone came up many times. The read falls 3 residues short of the CDR3 end, and the missing part is taken from the germline J gene. The chain joins TRBV7-6 to TRBJ1-6; 9 bases align to TRBD1. After removal of 5 bases from V and 7 bases from J, the junction contained 6 bases not matched to a gene. Germline CDR1 reads SGHVS; CDR2 reads FNYEAQ. The CDR3 runs to 15 residues. The CDR3 reads CASSLQGAGNSPLHF. The DNA read from the CDR3 is TGTGCCAGCAGCCTACAGGGGGCGGGGAATTCACCC.